A single T cell receptor beta chain is shown here with its context. Germline is not matched at one junction end, which may reflect a read error. These data belong to a study of shared clonotypes between healthy human individuals. Some clones are missing from TCRdb's copy, which holds only in-frame ones; the method was immunoSEQ multiplex PCR. The repertoire includes 1,500,000 or so clones, around 98.5% of them detected once, and 0.36% sits in the top ten. The CDR3 covers 16 residues. Looked up from germline, CDR1 is SSHAT and CDR2 is FNYEAQ (reference sequence). The chain carries TRBV7-7 and TRBJ2-5, with 14 bases fitting TRBD2. Sequencing was carried out using naive CD4+ T cells sorted from blood. The subset: CD45RA+ positively selected. The sequence was collected from a man aged 25-45 years in good health. CDR3 coding DNA: TGTGCTAGCAGCTTGACTAGCGGGAGGGCTGGGGAGACCCAGTACTTC. Protein sequence: CASSLTSGRAGETQYF.